Listed below are T cell receptor beta chains from one sample, sequenced in a study of cytomegalovirus exposure and HLA in healthy donors. Sequenced by immunoSEQ multiplex PCR; TCRdb stores in-frame clones only, minus some. The repertoire shows over 45,000 clones; the top ten hold around 2.1%. Sequencing was done on a sample of PBMCs. These receptors all come from a woman in her late teens or twenties in good health and CMV-seronegative. Both conserved end residues are part of each CDR3. A D gene is named only where the DNA matches it firmly.

len	v_gene	d_gene	j_gene	CDR3nt	CDR3aa
12	TRBV7-2	.	TRBJ2-7	TGTGCCAGCAGCTTAACGGCCTACGAGCAGTACTTC	CASSLTAYEQYF
14	TRBV5-1	TRBD1	TRBJ2-3	TGCGCCAGCAGCTCCGGGACGACAGGGGATACGCAGTATTTT	CASSSGTTGDTQYF
14	TRBV5-1	.	TRBJ1-1	TGCGCCAGCAGCTTTAGGGGTGTAGGCACTGAAGCTTTCTTT	CASSFRGVGTEAFF
15	TRBV5-1	.	TRBJ1-1	TGCGCCAGCAGCTTGTCGGGGATGGTGACCACTGAAGCTTTCTTT	CASSLSGMVTTEAFF
19	TRBV14	TRBD2	TRBJ2-3	TGTGCCAGCAGCCAAGATCTCCGCGCTAGCGGGAGCGCCACAGATACGCAGTATTTT	CASSQDLRASGSATDTQYF
13	TRBV28	TRBD1	TRBJ1-2	TGTGCCAGCGGATTGACAGGGACGACTGGCTACACCTTC	CASGLTGTTGYTF
15	TRBV7-9	TRBD2	TRBJ2-3	TGTGCCAGCAGCTTAGCGAGCGGGGCGGCAGATACGCAGTATTTT	CASSLASGAADTQYF
18	TRBV5-1	.	TRBJ2-7	TGCGCCAGCAGCTTGAACGGGTTCGGCAGGGCGACCCAGGGGGAGCAGTACTTC	CASSLNGFGRATQGEQYF
14	TRBV5-6	TRBD1	TRBJ2-3	TGTGCCAGCAGCTGGGGACAGAACACAGATACGCAGTATTTT	CASSWGQNTDTQYF
15	TRBV18	TRBD1	TRBJ1-5	TGTGCCAGCTCACCACGCCAGGGGGAAAATCAGCCCCAGCATTTT	CASSPRQGENQPQHF
14	TRBV6-5	TRBD1	TRBJ1-5	TGTGCCAGCAGTCCCCGACAGGGGAATCAGCCCCAGCATTTT	CASSPRQGNQPQHF
17	TRBV4-1	.	TRBJ1-3	TGCGCCAGCAGCCCCCTCCCTGGAGGCAACTCTGGAAACACCATATATTTT	CASSPLPGGNSGNTIYF
11	TRBV7-9	.	TRBJ2-7	TGTGCCAGCAGCCAAAGGCAGGGGCAGTACTTC	CASSQRQGQYF
16	TRBV27	TRBD2	TRBJ2-7	TGTGCCAGCAGTTTGCGGATAGCGGGACGCCCGTTGGAGCAGTACTTC	CASSLRIAGRPLEQYF
15	TRBV9	.	TRBJ2-4	TGTGCCAGCAGCGTGGGAGGCGGCGGCAAAAACATTCAGTACTTC	CASSVGGGGKNIQYF
16	TRBV4-1	.	TRBJ2-1	TGCGCCAGCAGCCAAGTTTACGGGGATTTCGTCGATGAGCAGTTCTTC	CASSQVYGDFVDEQFF
16	TRBV7-2	TRBD2	TRBJ2-3	TGTGCCAGCAGCTTAGTGGGGACTAGCGGGGGCTCCCGACAGTATTTT	CASSLVGTSGGSRQYF
13	TRBV6-5	.	TRBJ2-1	TGTGCCAGCAGTTATGGAGATTACAATGAGCAGTTCTTC	CASSYGDYNEQFF
13	TRBV6-6	.	TRBJ1-2	TGTGCCAGCACCCAGGGGATTAACTATGGCTACACCTTC	CASTQGINYGYTF
14	TRBV2	.	TRBJ1-2	TGTGCCAGCAGTGAAGCGGGACAAGGCTATGGCTACACCTTC	CASSEAGQGYGYTF
13	TRBV18	.	TRBJ1-5	TGTGCCAGCTCACCCGCGCGAAATCAGCCCCAGCATTTT	CASSPARNQPQHF
17	TRBV9	TRBD2	TRBJ2-2	TGTGCCAGCAGCGTAGCTACTCTAGCGGGGGGGACCGGGGAGCTGTTTTTT	CASSVATLAGGTGELFF
12	TRBV7-2	.	TRBJ1-1	TGTGCCAGCAGCCGCTCAGTCGCTGAAGCTTTCTTT	CASSRSVAEAFF
9	TRBV25-1	.	TRBJ2-5	TGTGCCAGCATTCAATCCCAGTACTTC	CASIQSQYF
19	TRBV11-2	TRBD2	TRBJ2-1	TGTGCCAGCAGCTCCAAGGGACTAGCGGGGACCGCGGGGGGCAATGAGCAGTTCTTC	CASSSKGLAGTAGGNEQFF
15	TRBV2	TRBD1	TRBJ2-3	TGTGCCAGCAGAAGCCAGACAGGGGGCACAGATACGCAGTATTTT	CASRSQTGGTDTQYF
16	TRBV25-1	TRBD2	TRBJ2-7	TGTGCCAGCAGTGAATCCGAGCGGGGGGGGGCCTACGAGCAGTACTTC	CASSESERGGAYEQYF
13	TRBV7-2	.	TRBJ2-7	TGTGCCAGCAGCCCCACAGGTGTCAGAGAGCAGTACTTC	CASSPTGVREQYF
17	TRBV15	TRBD1	TRBJ2-7	TGTGCCACCAGCAGAGATTTATTTGGACAGGGGGACGACGAGCAGTACTTC	CATSRDLFGQGDDEQYF
15	TRBV19	TRBD1	TRBJ2-1	TGTGCCAGTAGTACCCGGACAGGGGGCTACAATGAGCAGTTCTTC	CASSTRTGGYNEQFF
11	TRBV28	.	TRBJ1-2	TGTGCCAGCAGTTACAGGAGTGGCTACACCTTC	CASSYRSGYTF
15	TRBV5-1	TRBD2	TRBJ2-3	TGCGCCAGCACCCTACTTGGAGCGGGAGCGGATACGCAGTATTTT	CASTLLGAGADTQYF
14	TRBV2	TRBD2	TRBJ2-1	TGTGCCAGCAGCGGACTAGCGGGGGGCATTGAGCAGTTCTTC	CASSGLAGGIEQFF
13	TRBV5-1	.	TRBJ2-7	TGCGCCAGCAGCCCGCCCGACAGCCTTCGGCAGTACTTC	CASSPPDSLRQYF
17	TRBV25-1	TRBD1	TRBJ1-2	TGTGCCAGCAGTGATCGGACAGGGGGGAGAATCCCCTATGGCTACACCTTC	CASSDRTGGRIPYGYTF
16	TRBV2	.	TRBJ2-2	TGTGCCAGCATGTGGCTCTCTCGCGGGGATACCGGGGAGCTGTTTTTT	CASMWLSRGDTGELFF
13	TRBV29-1	TRBD1	TRBJ1-6	TGCAGCGTGGGACAGGGGAGTAATTCACCCCTCCACTTT	CSVGQGSNSPLHF
15	TRBV11-3	TRBD1	TRBJ1-2	TGTGCCAGCATCAAACAGGGGGGCTTGGGCTATGGCTACACCTTC	CASIKQGGLGYGYTF
16	TRBV4-1	TRBD2	TRBJ2-1	TGCGCCAGCAGCCTCCAGCCGGGACTAGCGATCAATGAGCAGTTCTTC	CASSLQPGLAINEQFF
14	TRBV7-3	.	TRBJ2-1	TGTGCCAGCAGCTCCGGGACTCACTACAATGAGCAGTTCTTC	CASSSGTHYNEQFF
15	TRBV5-1	TRBD1	TRBJ2-3	TGCGCCAGCAGCTTTATGAAGGGGGCGACAGATACGCAGTATTTT	CASSFMKGATDTQYF
12	TRBV7-2	.	TRBJ2-1	TGTGCCAGCAGCTTTTTTCGAGGCGAGCAGTTCTTC	CASSFFRGEQFF
20	TRBV23-1	TRBD1	TRBJ2-7	TGCGCCAGCAGTCCCCCCTTCACAACCGGGACAGGGGCACCGACCTACGAGCAGTACTTC	CASSPPFTTGTGAPTYEQYF
15	TRBV6-1	.	TRBJ2-5	TGTGCCAGCAGTGAACAACAGGTCGTGGTGGAGACCCAGTACTTC	CASSEQQVVVETQYF
13	TRBV5-5	.	TRBJ2-3	TGTGCCAGCATCACAGGTTTCACAGATACGCAGTATTTT	CASITGFTDTQYF
18	TRBV4-2	TRBD2	TRBJ2-5	TGTGCCAGCAGCCAGTCCGGGACTAGCGGGGGGCCGGGGGAGACCCAGTACTTC	CASSQSGTSGGPGETQYF
15	TRBV6-1	.	TRBJ1-1	TGTGCCAGCAGTAACGGGGAAAAAGTAGACACTGAAGCTTTCTTT	CASSNGEKVDTEAFF
14	TRBV19	TRBD2	TRBJ2-5	TGTGCCAGTAGTCCACTCGGGGGGGAAGAGACCCAGTACTTC	CASSPLGGEETQYF
15	TRBV5-1	TRBD1	TRBJ2-7	TGCGCCAGCAGCTTGGGCGGGACAGGGGGTAACGAGCAGTACTTC	CASSLGGTGGNEQYF
13	TRBV13	.	TRBJ1-1	TGTGCCAGCAGCCTATCAGGGGTGACTGAAGCTTTCTTT	CASSLSGVTEAFF
14	TRBV19	.	TRBJ2-4	TGTGCCAGTAGTATTAGGGGGACCAAAAACATTCAGTACTTC	CASSIRGTKNIQYF
15	TRBV9	TRBD1	TRBJ1-1	TGTGCCAGCAGCGCCAGACAGGGTAGGCACACTGAAGCTTTCTTT	CASSARQGRHTEAFF
16	TRBV19	TRBD1	TRBJ2-7	TGTGCCAGTAGTATAGATGGGACAGGGGGCTCCTACGAGCAGTACTTC	CASSIDGTGGSYEQYF
15	TRBV6-5	.	TRBJ1-2	TGTGCCAGCAGTTACTCGAGGGAGGATTACAGAACGAACACCTTC	CASSYSREDYRTNTF
16	TRBV19	TRBD1	TRBJ1-4	TGTGCCAGTAGTATGCGGACAGGGGGAACTAATGAAAAACTGTTTTTT	CASSMRTGGTNEKLFF
14	TRBV9	.	TRBJ2-5	TGTGCCAGCAGCGTAGGAGGGACTCAAGAGACCCAGTACTTC	CASSVGGTQETQYF
14	TRBV6-1	.	TRBJ2-7	TGTGCCAGCAGTGTATTCTCCAGCTCCTACGAGCAGTACTTC	CASSVFSSSYEQYF